The rows below give T cell receptor beta chains drawn from one sample of a study of beta chain features in type 1 diabetes. Assay used: immunoSEQ multiplex PCR; TCRdb lists only in-frame clones, some missing. The table records 250,000 to 350,000 clones, 14% of them present only once. Input material: naive CD4+ T cells from blood. All receptors derive from a man aged 25 to 40 with type 1 diabetes. The CDR3 runs from the conserved cysteine through the conserved F or W. The D gene is left open where the match is weak. Expanded clones are given a class, and other clones once, few, many or no size at all.

CDR3 DNA	CDR3 protein	J gene	clone size	V gene	D gene
TGTGCCAGCTCACCACGACAGGCGTACTCTGGGGCCAACGTCCTGACTTTC	CASSPRQAYSGANVLTF	TRBJ2-6	-	TRBV18	-
TGTGCCAGCAGTTTCAACAGTGATCAGCCCCAGCATTTT	CASSFNSDQPQHF	TRBJ1-5	-	TRBV27	-
TGTGCCAGTTCGGGAACTGAAGCTTTCTTT	CASSGTEAFF	TRBJ1-1	few	TRBV7-8	-
TGCGCCAGCAGCTTGTTGTCTAGCGGGAGCTACGAGCAGTACTTC	CASSLLSSGSYEQYF	TRBJ2-7	-	TRBV5-1	TRBD2
TGTGCCAGCAGCTTGCGGTCAGGTCAAAGCACAGATACGCAGTATTTT	CASSLRSGQSTDTQYF	TRBJ2-3	-	TRBV5-6	-
TGCGCCAGCAGCACCGGGACAGATCTAGCCAAAAACATTCAGTACTTC	CASSTGTDLAKNIQYF	TRBJ2-4	few	TRBV5-1	TRBD1
TGTGCCAGCAGTTCCGGCCGACACAAGCTTGAGTTTTTT	CASSSGRHKLEFF	TRBJ1-4	-	TRBV27	-
TGTGCCAGCAGACTTACTAGCGGGACTTACAATGAGCAGTTCTTC	CASRLTSGTYNEQFF	TRBJ2-1	-	TRBV7-2	TRBD2
TGTGCCAGCAGCAACCTAGCGGGAGTAAACACCGGGGAGCTGTTTTTT	CASSNLAGVNTGELFF	TRBJ2-2	-	TRBV7-3	TRBD2
TGCGCCAGCAGCTATCAGCGCCAAGAGACCCAGTACTTC	CASSYQRQETQYF	TRBJ2-5	few	TRBV5-1	-
TGTGCCAGCAGCTTACTAGCGGGAGTCCCAGATACGCAGTATTTT	CASSLLAGVPDTQYF	TRBJ2-3	-	TRBV7-2	TRBD2
TGCGCCAGCAGCCCAGGAGGAGCTAACTATGGCTACACCTTC	CASSPGGANYGYTF	TRBJ1-2	few	TRBV5-1	-
TGTGCCAGCAGCCCTGGGTCTAGCGGGAACTACGAGCAGTACTTC	CASSPGSSGNYEQYF	TRBJ2-7	few	TRBV28	TRBD2
TGTGCCAGCTCACCACCGGGACAGGGGGACTTGCCCCAGCATTTT	CASSPPGQGDLPQHF	TRBJ1-5	few	TRBV18	TRBD1
TGTGCCAGCAGCGTAGCGGGAGCTACCGGGGAGCTGTTTTTT	CASSVAGATGELFF	TRBJ2-2	-	TRBV2	TRBD2
TGCGCCAGCAGTCAATCAAGGGACAGAACTTATAGCAATCAGCCCCAGCATTTT	CASSQSRDRTYSNQPQHF	TRBJ1-5	few	TRBV23-1	TRBD1
TGTGCCAGCAGTTCCTCTGGGACAGGGGGTGGCAATGAGCAGTTCTTC	CASSSSGTGGGNEQFF	TRBJ2-1	-	TRBV28	TRBD1